This T cell receptor beta chain was found in a study of OX40 agonist ivuxolimab in advanced cancers. Context from the whole study: Ivuxolimab, which targeted the costimulatory receptor OX40 (CD134), was an agonistic, fully human IgG2 monoclonal antibody. The paper covers the monotherapy dose-escalation part of the phase I ivuxolimab trial, which included N ≈ 57 patients. A male proportion of about 79% and a mean age of approximately 55 years, ranging from about 20 to 85, were recorded for the dose-escalation cohort. Partial responses occurred in three dose-escalation patients, of whom one had hepatocellular carcinoma and two had cutaneous melanoma. Of the approximately 50 dose-escalation patients, hepatocellular carcinoma was present in some 19, melanoma in approximately 15, renal cell carcinoma in 9 and head and neck cancer in 9. Patients were allowed to have had prior anti-PD-1, anti-PD-L1 or anti-CTLA-4 therapy, and approximately 39% of the dose-escalation patients had been treated with checkpoint inhibitors. Intravenous ivuxolimab was administered to patients every 2 weeks at six dose levels: 0.01, 0.1, 0.3, 1.5, 3 and 10 mg/kg. The purpose of peripheral TCRbeta sequencing was to test whether ivuxolimab changed TCR sequence diversity and led to clonal T-cell expansion.

For sequencing of the TCRbeta CDR3 region, genomic DNA was extracted from the sorted cells. The immunoSEQ Assay was used for sequencing of TCRbeta CDR3 regions. TCRdb obtained this table from immuneACCESS and retained in-frame rearrangements with V and J assigned. These tables miss some clones; where compared with another copy, unresolved V genes account for less than half of the shortfall, and the remainder is unexplained. In all, the sample holds about 71,000 clones, and 90% to 95% of those were seen once. Approximately 14% of the sample is taken by the ten largest. The germline V gene (reference sequence) provides CDR1 SEHNR and CDR2 FQNEAQ. Trimming removed 4 bases from V and 0 bases from J, leaving 12 bases between the germline ends. The CDR3 sequence holds 15 residues, the cysteine and phenylalanine included. Of the read, only the CDR3 DNA is kept; its 45 bases are in frame from base 1. A remark on this clone: Its target antigen remains unknown. No base qualities exist here, and no much larger clone lies one base off it.

The trial excluded patients who had a history of autoimmune disease or who were on systemic immunosuppression. Peripheral blood for TCR sequencing was drawn from every dose cohort at baseline, at cycle 4 day 1 and at cycle 7 day 1. The samples were drawn from a first-in-human, open-label, multicenter phase I dose-escalation trial of ivuxolimab. Adults with locally advanced or metastatic head and neck squamous cell, hepatocellular, melanoma or renal cell carcinoma were enrolled in the trial. Before TCR sequencing, CD4+ and CD8+ T cells were separately sorted from peripheral blood. What the study reported, not specific to this receptor: The antigen specificity of the clonally expanded peripheral T cells was not determined. At doses of 0.1 to 3.0 mg/kg, clonal expansion of both CD4+ and CD8+ T cells in blood was seen between baseline and week 6. In the 0.1-3.0 mg/kg groups, partial responders were among the patients with the lowest normalized peripheral clonal expansion, particularly in CD8+ T cells. Low levels of normalized T-cell clonal expansion were also seen in some nonresponding patients. After ivuxolimab, expanded clones were on average more numerous among CD8+ T cells than among CD4+ T cells.

Recombination linked TRBV7-9 to TRBJ1-1, with the D gene uncertain. Source: CD4+ or CD8+ T cells sorted from blood, taken in a trial of the OX40 agonist ivuxolimab. This sequence originates from an adult with an advanced solid tumor such as melanoma, head and neck, liver or kidney cancer. The DNA reads as follows: TGTGCCAGCAGCTCGCCGGGCCCTTTGAACACTGAAGCTTTCTTT. It translates to CASSSPGPLNTEAFF.